The rows below give T cell receptor beta chains drawn from one sample of a study of radiation and T cells in renal cell carcinoma. Clones were sequenced by immunoSEQ multiplex PCR, and TCRdb holds only the in-frame ones, with some missing. Among 70,000 to 100,000 clones listed, 82% were seen once. The sample here was blood, taken from a patient whose treatment included radiotherapy and nephrectomy. Every receptor here comes from a man aged 55-75 years with renal cell carcinoma. Both conserved end residues are part of each CDR3. D genes are given only for firm matches. The listing skips clone size in some rows; elsewhere it reads once, few, many or a size class.

>TRBJ2-6|TRBV7-2|many|TRBD2
TGTGCCAGCAGCCCTAGCGGGACTGGGGCCAACGTCCTGACTTTC
CASSPSGTGANVLTF
>TRBJ2-7|TRBV6-1|NA|TRBD2
TGTGCCAGCAGTGCCTCGGGACTAGCCTACGAGCAGTACTTC
CASSASGLAYEQYF
>TRBJ2-7|TRBV6-1|few|TRBD2
TGTGCCAGCAGTGAAAGGACTAGCGGGAATCAGTACGAGCAGTACTTC
CASSERTSGNQYEQYF
>TRBJ2-3|TRBV5-1|NA|NA
TGCGCCAGCAGCTTAACCCCCCGGGATACGCAGTATTTT
CASSLTPRDTQYF
>TRBJ1-4|TRBV6-5|NA|NA
TGTGCCAGCAGTTACTCGATTGGAAATGAAAAACTGTTTTTT
CASSYSIGNEKLFF
>TRBJ1-4|TRBV5-1|NA|NA
TGCGCCAGCAGCTTGGCCCGGGCAGGGTTAGACGAAAAACTGTTTTTT
CASSLARAGLDEKLFF
>TRBJ1-4|TRBV18|NA|NA
TGTGCCAGCTCACCTCTGCGAGAAGAAAAACTGTTTTTT
CASSPLREEKLFF
>TRBJ2-7|TRBV14|NA|NA
TGTGCCAGCAGCACTTCTGGGGGACTTGGCGAGCAGTACTTC
CASSTSGGLGEQYF
>TRBJ1-2|TRBV4-3|NA|NA
TGCGCCAGCAGCCAAGATAGTGGAGGCCGCTATGGCTACACCTTC
CASSQDSGGRYGYTF
>TRBJ2-3|TRBV4-2|NA|TRBD2
TGTGCCAGCAGTCGGACTAGCGATGATACGCAGTATTTT
CASSRTSDDTQYF
>TRBJ1-3|TRBV7-2|NA|TRBD1
TGTGCCAGCAGCCTGGGACAGGTGGGAAACACCATATATTTT
CASSLGQVGNTIYF
>TRBJ2-2|TRBV7-2|NA|NA
TGTGCCAGCAGCTTATTTAGGGCGGACACCGGGGAGCTGTTTTTT
CASSLFRADTGELFF
>TRBJ1-1|TRBV10-1|few|NA
TGCGCCAGCCGTTCTAACACTGAAGCTTTCTTT
CASRSNTEAFF
>TRBJ2-7|TRBV27|NA|NA
TGTGCCAGCAGTTTAAGGCAGGGAGGAGAGCAGTACTTC
CASSLRQGGEQYF
>TRBJ2-5|TRBV21-1|NA|NA
TGTGCCAGCAGCAAATCTAGTAGGTATACCCAACAAGAGACCCAGTACTTC
CASSKSSRYTQQETQYF
>TRBJ1-1|TRBV5-1|NA|NA
TGCGCCAGCAGCGCCGACGGGTTGACGAACACTGAAGCTTTCTTT
CASSADGLTNTEAFF
>TRBJ2-1|TRBV19|NA|TRBD2
TGTGCCAGTAGTATGAGCGGGACTATCGGGGAGTTCTTC
CASSMSGTIGEFF
>TRBJ1-5|TRBV4-1|NA|TRBD1
TGCGCCAGCAGCTCTAATTTCTACCCGGGACAGGTGTTTAATCAGCCCCAGCATTTT
CASSSNFYPGQVFNQPQHF
>TRBJ1-2|TRBV4-1|NA|NA
TGCGCCAGCAGCCAAGACCCCGGTCCTTACGCCTTC
CASSQDPGPYAF
>TRBJ2-3|TRBV7-2|NA|TRBD2
TGTGCCAGCAGCTTTAGCGGGGTGGAAACAGATACGCAGTATTTT
CASSFSGVETDTQYF
>TRBJ2-6|TRBV5-1|NA|TRBD2
TGCGCCAGTGACGGGACTAGCGGCTCTGGGGCCAACGTCCTGACTTTC
CASDGTSGSGANVLTF
>TRBJ2-4|TRBV5-1|NA|NA
TGCGCCAGCAGTGGGGGGACCCAGGGTCCCCCGGAAAACATTCAGTACTTC
CASSGGTQGPPENIQYF
>TRBJ1-5|TRBV28|NA|TRBD1
TGTGCCAGCGGCTCAGGGGGCGATAGCAATCAGCCCCAGCATTTT
CASGSGGDSNQPQHF
>TRBJ1-4|TRBV10-3|NA|NA
TGTGCCATCAGTGAGTCAGGACGGCTTAATGAAAAACTGTTTTTT
CAISESGRLNEKLFF
>TRBJ1-2|TRBV7-9|NA|NA
TGTGCCAGCAGCTCTACCAACAGGGATAACTATGGCTACACCTTC
CASSSTNRDNYGYTF
>TRBJ2-1|TRBV15|NA|NA
TGTGCCACCAGCAGAGATCGGGTCGAGGTATCCAATGAGCAGTTCTTC
CATSRDRVEVSNEQFF
>TRBJ1-1|TRBV27|NA|NA
TGTGCCAGCAGCTGGACTGCGATGAACACTGAAGCTTTCTTT
CASSWTAMNTEAFF
>TRBJ2-3|TRBV29-1|NA|TRBD2
TGCAGCGCCTCTGGGACTAGCGGGAGCACAGATACGCAGTATTTT
CSASGTSGSTDTQYF
>TRBJ1-2|TRBV10-2|few|NA
TGCGCCAGCAGTGTGCGGGAATTATCCTATGGCTACACCTTC
CASSVRELSYGYTF
>TRBJ1-2|TRBV6-6|NA|TRBD1
TGTGCCAGCAGTTTCTCCGGGACAGGGTCCCAGTATGGCTACACCTTC
CASSFSGTGSQYGYTF
>TRBJ1-4|TRBV5-5|NA|NA
TGTGCCAGCAGCTTGCACAGTACTTTGAATGAAAAACTGTTTTTT
CASSLHSTLNEKLFF
>TRBJ2-2|TRBV19|NA|NA
TGTGCCAGTAGTATAAGGCATCCCGGGGAGCTGTTTTTT
CASSIRHPGELFF
>TRBJ1-1|TRBV7-8|NA|NA
TGTGCCAGCAGCTTAGTTTTTCTACAGAACACTGAAGCTTTCTTT
CASSLVFLQNTEAFF
>TRBJ2-2|TRBV30|NA|NA
TGTGCCTGGAGTGTAAAAGGACCGTGGGAGCTGTTTTTT
CAWSVKGPWELFF
>TRBJ2-5|TRBV7-9|NA|TRBD1
TGTGCCAGCAGCTTAAGGGACAGGGGTTCGGAGACCCAGTACTTC
CASSLRDRGSETQYF
>TRBJ1-5|TRBV10-1|few|NA
TGCGCCAGCAGTACAGGGATCAATCAGCCCCAGCATTTT
CASSTGINQPQHF
>TRBJ2-1|TRBV9|NA|NA
TGTGCCAGCAGCCAAAGCTCCTACAATGAGCAGTTCTTC
CASSQSSYNEQFF
>TRBJ2-7|TRBV6-1|once|NA
TGTGCCAGCAACCTCAGGAGCTCCTACGAGCAGTACTTC
CASNLRSSYEQYF
>TRBJ2-4|TRBV11-2|NA|NA
TGTGCCAGCAGCTCCCGATTAGCCAAAAACATTCAGTACTTC
CASSSRLAKNIQYF
>TRBJ1-2|TRBV28|once|TRBD1
TGTGCCAGCAGTTTCCCCAGGGGGCCGGGCTACACCTTC
CASSFPRGPGYTF
>TRBJ2-5|TRBV9|few|NA
TGTGCCAGCAGCGCAACTAGCTACGGGGAGACCCAGTACTTC
CASSATSYGETQYF
>TRBJ2-1|TRBV5-5|NA|NA
TGTGCCAGCAGCTTGGCTTACAATGAGCAGTTCTTC
CASSLAYNEQFF
>TRBJ1-2|TRBV5-1|once|NA
TGCGCCAGCAGCTTGGACGGGACGAGTGGCTACACCTTC
CASSLDGTSGYTF
>TRBJ2-7|TRBV6-5|NA|TRBD1
TGTGCCAGCAGTTACTTTGGGATGGTCGGGGAGCAGGGGGCGTACTTC
CASSYFGMVGEQGAYF
>TRBJ2-6|TRBV2|NA|NA
TGTGCCAGCAGTGAAGCGTACCCTGGGGCCAACGTCCTGACTTTC
CASSEAYPGANVLTF
>TRBJ1-1|TRBV29-1|NA|NA
TGCAGCGTTGAATACGCGAACACTGAAGCTTTCTTT
CSVEYANTEAFF
>TRBJ2-1|TRBV25-1|NA|TRBD2
TGTGCCAGCACCCCCCGCGGGAGTATATACAATGAGCAGTTCTTC
CASTPRGSIYNEQFF
>TRBJ2-6|TRBV5-6|NA|NA
TGTGCCAGCAGCTTTCTGAGGGTATCGGGGGCCAACGTCCTGACTTTC
CASSFLRVSGANVLTF
>TRBJ2-5|TRBV2|NA|TRBD1
TGTGCCAGCAGTTTGGACAGGACGCAAGAGACCCAGTACTTC
CASSLDRTQETQYF
>TRBJ2-5|TRBV5-4|NA|TRBD2
TGTGCCAGCAGCCGGAAGATGGCGGGAGGGCCAGGAGAGACCCAGTACTTC
CASSRKMAGGPGETQYF
>TRBJ1-2|TRBV25-1|NA|NA
TGTGCCAGCAGGGGAGGGGGATCCTATGGCTACACCTTC
CASRGGGSYGYTF
>TRBJ1-3|TRBV10-1|NA|NA
TGCGCCAGCAGCGAAGACTCTGGAAACACCATATATTTT
CASSEDSGNTIYF
>TRBJ2-2|TRBV27|NA|NA
TGTGCCAGCAGTTTTCGCCGTACCGGGGAGCTGTTTTTT
CASSFRRTGELFF
>TRBJ1-3|TRBV12-2|NA|NA
TGTGCAAGTCGCTTAGGGGTATGTGGAAACACCATATATTTT
CASRLGVCGNTIYF
>TRBJ2-2|TRBV25-1|many|NA
TGTGCCAGCAGAGATACGGGTACCGGGGAGCTGTTTTTT
CASRDTGTGELFF